This TCR beta chain was sequenced for a study of blood T cell repertoires in COVID-19. In the source study's methods: Amplifying reference gene primers gave estimates of nucleated cell counts. Profiled with immunoSEQ multiplex PCR; TCRdb holds only in-frame clones, not every one. V and J calls and clone size are copied from that table; D and trimming were computed from the DNA. The data show about 190,000 clones, 80% to 85% seen once. The CDR3 has 11 amino acids. Trimming pared 6 bases from V and 8 bases from J, leaving 10 bases between. The germline V gene has CDR1 MNHEY and CDR2 SVGAGI. The specimen was peripheral blood. The receptor's source is a human donor in a cohort sampled during active COVID-19. V gene TRBV6-5 combines with J gene TRBJ1-2; unclear D gene. In nucleotides, the CDR3 is TGTGCCAGCAGCCACCGGGGAGGCTACACCTTC. Amino acid sequence: CASSHRGGYTF.